The sequence of this T cell receptor (beta chain) was determined in a study of T cells in localized non-small cell lung cancer. On this clone itself: Its antigen is unknown.

Regarding the study as a whole: A median of 57 of the top 100 tumor clones appeared in adjacent lung, which was paired and uninvolved. There was an association of higher blood T cell density with longer overall survival. Tumor showed lower T cell clonality than uninvolved adjacent lung, where it was highest. The tumor had only one region sequenced, so heterogeneity remains possible.

Method: immunoSEQ multiplex PCR; TCRdb's copy keeps in-frame clones and lacks some. The sample holds about 25,000 clones, approximately 86% seen once. Trimming pared 4 bases from V and 10 bases from J, leaving 19 bases between. Germline-derived CDR1 and CDR2 are SGHDN and FVKESK. This CDR3 has 14 amino acids. The TCR sequence derives from a female donor aged 60 or older with stage I lung adenocarcinoma. The rearrangement joins TRBV14 to TRBJ1-1, with D maybe TRBD1 (6 bases). This specimen was peripheral blood, taken before any cancer treatment. For the CDR3, the DNA is TGTGCCAGCAGCCCGGTATCCTTCAGGGGTTCAGCTTTCTTT. It yields the protein CASSPVSFRGSAFF.